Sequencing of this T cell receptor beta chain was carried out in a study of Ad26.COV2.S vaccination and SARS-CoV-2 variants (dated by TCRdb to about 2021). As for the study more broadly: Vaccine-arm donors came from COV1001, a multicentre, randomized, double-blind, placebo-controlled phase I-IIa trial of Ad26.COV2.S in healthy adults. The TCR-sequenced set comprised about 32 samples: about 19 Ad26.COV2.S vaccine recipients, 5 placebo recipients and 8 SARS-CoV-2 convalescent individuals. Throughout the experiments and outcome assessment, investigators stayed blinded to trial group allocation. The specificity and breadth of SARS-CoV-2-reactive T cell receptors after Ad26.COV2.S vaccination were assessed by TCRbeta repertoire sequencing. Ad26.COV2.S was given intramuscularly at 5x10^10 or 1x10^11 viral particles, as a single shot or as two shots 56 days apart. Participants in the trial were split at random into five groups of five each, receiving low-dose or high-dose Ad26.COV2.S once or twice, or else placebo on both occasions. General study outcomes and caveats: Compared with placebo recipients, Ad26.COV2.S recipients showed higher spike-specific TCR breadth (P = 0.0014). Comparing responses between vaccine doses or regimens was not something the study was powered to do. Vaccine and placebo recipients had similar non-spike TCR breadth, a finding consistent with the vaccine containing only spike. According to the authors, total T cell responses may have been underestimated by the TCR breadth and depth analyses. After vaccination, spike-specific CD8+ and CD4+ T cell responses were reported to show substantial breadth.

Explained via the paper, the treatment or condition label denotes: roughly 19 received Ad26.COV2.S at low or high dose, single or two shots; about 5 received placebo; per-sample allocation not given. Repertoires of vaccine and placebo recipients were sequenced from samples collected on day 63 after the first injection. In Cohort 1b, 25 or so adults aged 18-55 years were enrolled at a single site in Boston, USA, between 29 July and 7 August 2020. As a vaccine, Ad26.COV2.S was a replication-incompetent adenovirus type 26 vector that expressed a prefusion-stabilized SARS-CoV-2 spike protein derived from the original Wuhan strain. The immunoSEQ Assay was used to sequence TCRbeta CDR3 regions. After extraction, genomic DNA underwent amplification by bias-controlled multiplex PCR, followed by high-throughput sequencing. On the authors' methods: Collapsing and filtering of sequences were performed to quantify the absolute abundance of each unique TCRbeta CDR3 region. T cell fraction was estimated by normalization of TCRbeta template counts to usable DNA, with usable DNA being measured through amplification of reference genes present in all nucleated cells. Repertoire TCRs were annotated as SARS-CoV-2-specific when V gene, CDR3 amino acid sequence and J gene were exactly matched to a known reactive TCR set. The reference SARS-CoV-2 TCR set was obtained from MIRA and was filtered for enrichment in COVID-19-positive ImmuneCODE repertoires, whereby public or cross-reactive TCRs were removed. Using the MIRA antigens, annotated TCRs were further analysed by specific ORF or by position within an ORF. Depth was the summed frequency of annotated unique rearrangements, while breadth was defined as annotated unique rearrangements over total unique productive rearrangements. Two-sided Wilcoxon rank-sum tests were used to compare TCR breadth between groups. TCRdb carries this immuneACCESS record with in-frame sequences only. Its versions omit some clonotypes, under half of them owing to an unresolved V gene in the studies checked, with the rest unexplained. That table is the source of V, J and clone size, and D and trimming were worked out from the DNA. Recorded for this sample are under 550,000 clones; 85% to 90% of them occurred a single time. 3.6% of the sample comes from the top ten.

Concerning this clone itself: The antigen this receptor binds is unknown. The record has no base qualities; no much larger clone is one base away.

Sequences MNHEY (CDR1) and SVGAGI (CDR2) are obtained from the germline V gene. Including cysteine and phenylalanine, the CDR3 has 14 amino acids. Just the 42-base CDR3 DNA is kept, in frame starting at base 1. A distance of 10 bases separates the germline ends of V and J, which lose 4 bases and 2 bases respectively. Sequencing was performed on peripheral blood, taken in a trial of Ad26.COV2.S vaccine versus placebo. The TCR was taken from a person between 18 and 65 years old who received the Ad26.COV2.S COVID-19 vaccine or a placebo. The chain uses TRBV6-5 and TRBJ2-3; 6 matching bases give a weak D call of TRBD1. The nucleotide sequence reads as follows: TGTGCCAGCAGTTTGGACAGAGCCACAGATACGCAGTATTTT. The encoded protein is CASSLDRATDTQYF.